The present T cell receptor beta chain was sequenced within a study of Tregs in tolerant kidney transplant recipients (dated by TCRdb to between 2018 and 2021). General notes on the study: The transplants used related donors with nonmyeloablative bone marrow transplantation, and mixed chimerism in the human trials was transient. The study applied TCRbeta sequencing to find donor-specific regulatory T cells before combined kidney and bone marrow transplantation and then followed those same cells after transplant.

Genomic DNA was extracted from sorted cells with the QIAGEN DNeasy Blood and Tissue Kit for TCRbeta CDR3 sequencing. Through immunoSEQ, high-throughput TCRbeta CDR3 sequencing was done commercially, including PCR amplification with internal controls and bias correction. The authors processed their data as follows. Unique productive TCRbeta sequences were defined by CDR3 nucleotide sequence where primers matched, and otherwise by CDR3 amino acid sequence together with Vbeta and Jbeta genes. To correct for sorting error, sequences found in more than one sorted population at a frequency ratio of 2:1 or less were discarded, and the remaining shared sequences were assigned to the population with the higher frequency. Donor-reactive sequences were defined as at least 5-fold expanded in CFSE-low cells versus unstimulated cells, with frequency of at least 0.01% in CFSE-low cells. Jensen-Shannon divergence, calculated on the top 100 TCRbeta sequences ranked by frequency, was used to quantify repertoire divergence. For samples with multiple sequencing runs, sorting error was corrected in each run separately before the runs were combined. The table was pulled from immuneACCESS by TCRdb, which kept in-frame rearrangements only. Such tables lose some clones; where checked, under half of the loss comes from unresolved V genes, and the rest has no known cause. Clone size and the V and J calls come from that table; the DNA yielded D and trimming. In all, the sample holds tens of thousands of clones, and approximately 88% of those were seen once. The ten largest clones represent about 0.36% of the sample.

Study-wide conclusions, independent of this receptor: Expanding Tregs with activated donor B cells appeared to identify the most biologically relevant and donor-specific TCRbeta repertoire. Biological reproducibility was not directly assessed, although technical replication error appeared to be minimal. Because only a small number of patients were included, the study had limitations, and the results will need to be validated in larger populations as well as under other immunosuppression protocols. For some patients the PCR primers changed over time, which made it impossible to compare the samples from those patients at the nucleotide level. In tolerant patients, donor-specific Tregs expanded more than Tregs overall, which suggests antigen-driven rather than nonspecific expansion.

The CDR3 runs 13 amino acids, cysteine and phenylalanine included. This entry keeps only the CDR3 DNA: 39 bases, framed from base 1. CDR1 and CDR2, per the germline V gene, are MNHEY and SVGAGI. V loses 9 bases of germline sequence and J loses 0 bases, and the interval between the two ends is 9 bases. Per the publication, the time point label means: blood sample drawn before combined kidney and bone marrow transplant. Unstimulated Tregs (CD4+CD25+CD127-), CD4+ non-Tregs (CD4+CD25-), CD4 and CD8 cells were FACS-sorted from thawed PBMCs. The patients were a few recipients of combined kidney and bone marrow transplants from the ITN036ST trial, and samples were available only for these trial subjects. Healthy control blood was processed to PBMCs by Ficoll density gradient and cryopreserved, and patient PBMCs were collected before and after transplant. Comment on this clone: This clone's antigen is unknown. Base qualities are not recorded, but no much larger clone differs from it by a single base.

This receptor chain uses TRBV6-5 and TRBJ2-1; the D gene identity is not certain. The sequencing here drew on CD4+ T cells from blood, taken before the transplant. This TCR was sampled from a human donor who received a combined kidney and bone marrow transplant. At the DNA level, the sequence is TGTGCCAGGTCTACGAGCTCCTACAATGAGCAGTTCTTC. Translated, this gives CARSTSSYNEQFF.